At least ten counts were recorded for the clone carrying this T cell receptor beta chain. The target antigen is unknown. V lost 4 bases and J lost 4; bases outside the gene matches: 6. Germline lookup yields CDR1 SGHRS and CDR2 YFSETQ. The CDR3 extends over 15 amino acids. For the diagnoses, clinical symptoms, serum thyroxine and TRAb, thyroid ultrasound and orbital computed tomography were used. Using RNA transcripts as the source, TCR beta CDR3 regions were amplified. The TCR CDR3 first-round RT-PCR relied on the HTBI primer set. TCRdb processed the multiplex PCR reads anew with MiXCR; each CDR3 protein has one entry. The table includes under 450,000 distinct CDR3 sequences, roughly 14% detected once. This entry is derived from a study of T cells in Graves' hyperthyroidism and ophthalmopathy. Points from the study as a whole: In blood, most of the thyroid clonotypes expanded above 0.001 were also present.

The chain recombines TRBV5-1 with TRBJ2-2; 8 positions match TRBD2. The sequence was obtained from a woman aged 18-29 years with Graves' hyperthyroidism. Source material: blood. The CDR3 DNA reads as TGCGCCAGCAGCCCAGCGGGGGCTGGCACCGGGGAGCTGTTTTTT. Translated: CASSPAGAGTGELFF.